Sequencing of this TCR beta chain was carried out in a study of T cells in tuberculosis (dated by TCRdb to the late 2010s). With respect to the entire study: In the study, CD1B tetramers and high-throughput TCR immunosequencing were combined to characterize T cells specific for the mycobacterial lipid antigen glucose monomycolate (GMM). A South African clinical cohort compared IGRA-negative adolescents, IGRA-positive adolescents with latent tuberculosis and adults with active tuberculosis, some eleven per group.

At study entry, adolescents were screened for latent tuberculosis infection using a tuberculin skin test and the QuantiFERON-TB GOLD In-Tube IGRA. Unsorted cryopreserved PBMC were immunosequenced, covering on average about 100,000 T cells per clinical donor. Eleven high schools in the Worcester region of the Western Cape, South Africa, served as enrollment sites for adolescents aged 12 to 18 years. Some 10 M. tuberculosis-infected and roughly ten uninfected adolescents were selected with matching for age and sex. For the adolescents, PBMC were isolated by density centrifugation from freshly drawn heparinized blood and then cryopreserved. A remark on this clone: Its binding antigen is unknown. No quality values exist for individual bases; no much larger clone is one base distant.

TCR libraries were generated with the immunoSEQ multiplex PCR assay, using TCR-beta and/or TCR-alpha/delta assays for each sample. The amplified TCR libraries were sequenced on the Illumina high-throughput platform. The authors' analysis ran thus. Clustering and dimensionality reduction relied on pairwise TCRdist distances among GMM-specific receptors from T cells that were either sorted ex vivo or expanded in vitro. Each clinical repertoire received a mean NN-distance score, defined as the average TCRdist to the nearest 10% of tetramer-positive reference sequences. GEM TCR motif frequency was calculated as the fraction of unique TCRs that matched known GEM sequences by V/J usage and CDR3 length. Active tuberculosis was classified by linear discriminant analysis with leave-one-out cross-validation, implemented in scikit-learn. The source is immuneACCESS, and TCRdb retained only in-frame sequences with V and J called. Part of the clones is not carried over; for the studies checked, unresolved V genes explain less than half of this, and the remainder is unexplained. V, J and clone size were drawn from that table, and D and trimming were deduced from the DNA. This sample comprises 30,000 to 40,000 clones, about 97% of them detected only once. Less than 7.5% of the sample is held by the ten biggest clonotypes.

From the cysteine up to the phenylalanine, the CDR3 has a length of 14 residues. Only the CDR3 portion is preserved as DNA: 42 bases, with reading frame beginning at the first base. In the germline V gene, CDR1 corresponds to KGHSH and CDR2 to LQKENI. V is pruned by 5 bases and J by 8 bases, leaving 11 bases of the junction without a gene match. On the study overall, not on this receptor specifically: Clinical samples were chosen by availability of cryopreserved specimens, and active tuberculosis cases were adults while controls were adolescents. Active tuberculosis TCR-alpha repertoires showed smaller mean NN-distances to GMM-specific TCRs than IGRA-negative controls, suggesting clonal expansion of these TCRs. With the diverse GMM-specific repertoire as input, a classifier achieved around 90% accuracy (AUROC 0.7 to 0.95), whereas GEM motif frequencies as input gave roughly 70% accuracy. Shorter CDR3-alpha lengths in active tuberculosis patients partly drove the smaller NN-distances, and the TCR-beta difference was not statistically significant.

The TCR was taken from a donor between 10 and 29 years old with latent tuberculosis or without tuberculosis infection. The sample taken for sequencing was PBMCs. The chain employs TRBV18 and TRBJ1-2, with 7 bases aligning to TRBD1. CDR3 protein: CASSKQGKVEGYTF. The DNA sequence is as follows: TGTGCCAGCTCAAAACAGGGGAAAGTAGAAGGCTACACCTTC.